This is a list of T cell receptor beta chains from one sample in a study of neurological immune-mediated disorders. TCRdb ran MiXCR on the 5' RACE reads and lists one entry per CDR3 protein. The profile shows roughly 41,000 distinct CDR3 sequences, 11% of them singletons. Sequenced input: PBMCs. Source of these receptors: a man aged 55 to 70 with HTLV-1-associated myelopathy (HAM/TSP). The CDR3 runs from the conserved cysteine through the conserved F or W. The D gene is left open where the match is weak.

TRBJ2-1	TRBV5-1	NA	CASSSEVLSSYNEQFF
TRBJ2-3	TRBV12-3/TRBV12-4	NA	CASTPAYPGTDTQYF
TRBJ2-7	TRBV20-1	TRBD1	CSAPDRAGGEQYF
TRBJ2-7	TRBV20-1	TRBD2	CSATDRTSGSEQYF
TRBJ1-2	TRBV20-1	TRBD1	CSARVMGQEDYTF
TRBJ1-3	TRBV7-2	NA	CASSLRIRSGNTIYF
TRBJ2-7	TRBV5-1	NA	CASSLEGYGKGEQYF
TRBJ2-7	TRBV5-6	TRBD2	CASSLGRSGRAYEQYF
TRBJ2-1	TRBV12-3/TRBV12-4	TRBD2	CASTLGLAPAYNEQFF
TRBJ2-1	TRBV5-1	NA	CASSLTTYSYNEQFF
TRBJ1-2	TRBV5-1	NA	CASSLTQQGVYGYTF
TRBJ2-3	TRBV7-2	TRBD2	CASSPRSQLAGGPDTQYF
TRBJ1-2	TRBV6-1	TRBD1	CASSLDRVGGYTF
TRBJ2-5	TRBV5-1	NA	CASSKEETQYF
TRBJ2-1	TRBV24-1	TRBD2	CATSDSRGVAGTIFF
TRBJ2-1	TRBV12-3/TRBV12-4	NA	CASSLTGYNEQFF
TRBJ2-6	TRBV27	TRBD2	CASSLFTGLAGVPGANVLTF
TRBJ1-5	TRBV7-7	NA	CASSLPLSYYLEQPQHF
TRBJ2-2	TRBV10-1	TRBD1	CASSESYGQGTGELFF
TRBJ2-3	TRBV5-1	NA	CASSLAGYRTDTQYF
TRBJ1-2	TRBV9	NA	CASATGNYGYTF
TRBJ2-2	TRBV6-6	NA	CASSLPFTGELFF
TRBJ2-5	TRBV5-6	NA	CASSLRARLETQYF
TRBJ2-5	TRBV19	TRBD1	CVSSRGGSGETQYF
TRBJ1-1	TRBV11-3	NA	CASSPRSMNTEAFF
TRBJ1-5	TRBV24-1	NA	CATSDPSKLMHF
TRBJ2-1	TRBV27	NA	CASSFGTLHYNEQFF
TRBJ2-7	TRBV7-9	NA	CASSFGVSSYEQYF
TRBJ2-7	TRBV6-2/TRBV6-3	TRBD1	CASSYSTGGQSYEQYF
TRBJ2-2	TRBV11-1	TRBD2	CASSLRREWTGELFF
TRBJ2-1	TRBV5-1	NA	CASSRGQRQGRGFNEQFF
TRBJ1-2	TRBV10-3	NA	CAITGRGDGYTF
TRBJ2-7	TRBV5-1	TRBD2	CASSLMAGDLYF
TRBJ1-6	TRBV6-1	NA	CASTEQGIVNSPLHF
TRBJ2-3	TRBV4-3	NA	CASSQDPTLTDTQYF
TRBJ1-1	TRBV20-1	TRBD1	CSARGQGVGAPNTEAFF
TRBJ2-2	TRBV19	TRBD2	CASKREGTGELFF
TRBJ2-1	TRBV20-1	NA	CSASPLVRGVDEQFF
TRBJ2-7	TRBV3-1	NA	CASSPVRGVEQYF
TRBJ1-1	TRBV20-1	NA	CSARVRNTEAFF
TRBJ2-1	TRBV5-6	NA	CASSSAVEQFF
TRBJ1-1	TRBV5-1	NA	CASKSENTEAFF
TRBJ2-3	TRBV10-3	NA	CAIKGAVSTDTQYF
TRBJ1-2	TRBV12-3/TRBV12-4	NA	CASSYRAYGYTF
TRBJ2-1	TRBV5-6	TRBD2	CASSPPGLATYNEQFF
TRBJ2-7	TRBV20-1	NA	CSAHRGGGNEQYF
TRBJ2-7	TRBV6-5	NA	CASSAGGRGYEQYF
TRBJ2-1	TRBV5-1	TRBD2	CASSLDREEMNEQFF
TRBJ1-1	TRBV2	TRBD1	CVSSDRQGVTEAFF
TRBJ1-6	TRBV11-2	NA	CASSPDWIGPLHF